Presented here are 12 T cell receptor beta chains from one specimen sequenced in a study of shared clonotypes between healthy human individuals. Sequencing used immunoSEQ multiplex PCR; TCRdb keeps in-frame clones, though not all of them. The repertoire holds about 2.3 million clones, roughly 90% seen once, with more than 0.35% in the top ten. Sequenced: naive CD4+ T cells from PBMCs. Subset given: CD45RA+ positively selected. Receptors were obtained from a man aged 18 to 35 in good health. Some clones in this sample may be carry-over from other donors' samples.

The rearrangement joins TRBV11-2 to TRBJ2-3; either TRBD1 or TRBD2 may supply D (7 bases each). The germline V gene encodes CDR1 SGHAT and CDR2 FQNNGV. This CDR3 region has 14 residues. V lost 0 bases to trimming and J lost 11 bases, with 15 bases between them. This CDR3 reads CASSLDGGGQRQYF. The CDR3 DNA reads TGTGCCAGCAGCTTAGATGGGGGGGGACAGAGGCAGTATTTT.

In DNA, the CDR3 is TGCGCCAGCAGCCCACCCGGCTCCTACGAGCAGTACTTC. This encodes CASSPPGSYEQYF. V gene TRBV5-1 combines with J gene TRBJ2-7, with D unresolved. Deletions cut 4 bases from V and 0 bases from J, with 8 bases between. The germline V gene has CDR1 SGHRS and CDR2 YFSETQ. This CDR3 region has 13 residues. The full variable domain, with the rest looked up from reference TRBV5-1 and TRBJ2-7, is KAGVTQTPRYLIKTRGQQVTLSCSPISGHRSVSWYQQTPGQGLQFLFEYFSETQRNKGNFPGRFSGRQFSNSRSEMNVSTLELGDSALYLCASSPPGSYEQYFGPGTRLTVT.

This chain uses TRBV28 with TRBJ1-2; TRBD1 might be the D (6 bases). The CDR3 contains 13 residues. The ends were cut back, 7 bases at V and 5 bases at J, with 14 bases in the middle. Germline V CDR1 and CDR2: MDHEN, SYDVKM. For the CDR3, the DNA is TGTGCCAGCAAACCGACAGGCGAGTATGGCTACACCTTC. As protein: CASKPTGEYGYTF.

This clone occurred once. The chain is built from TRBV30 and TRBJ1-3; 7 positions agree with TRBD1. The J segment lost 2 bases and the V segment lost 8 bases, leaving 9 bases of the junction unmatched. In germline, CDR1 is GTSNPN, CDR2 SVGIG (reference sequence). This CDR3 comprises 14 residues. The CDR3 DNA follows: TGTGCCGGAGGGGACAGCCAGGCTGGAAACACCATATATTTT. This encodes CAGGDSQAGNTIYF.

This chain uses TRBV30 with TRBJ1-1, with D uncertain. Trimming pared 5 bases from V and 0 bases from J, leaving 16 bases between. The CDR3 is 15 amino acids. Germline V gene lookup returns CDR1 GTSNPN and CDR2 SVGIG (reference sequence). The CDR3 loop reads CAWSPRGPLNTEAFF. Here the CDR3 DNA reads TGTGCCTGGTCCCCAAGAGGACCGTTGAACACTGAAGCTTTCTTT.

The CDR3 protein is CASSPWTGVTEQYF. CDR3 bases: TGTGCCAGTAGCCCGTGGACAGGGGTGACCGAGCAGTACTTC. This chain connects TRBV19 to TRBJ2-7; TRBD1 aligns across 9 bases. The CDR3 extends over 14 amino acids. Germline V CDR1 and CDR2: LNHDA, SQIVND (reference sequence). The trim removed 6 bases at V and 6 bases at J, leaving 9 bases unmatched.

A word on this clone: The sample holds other DNA sequences that translate to the same CDR3. The chain has TRBV28 and TRBJ1-5; tentatively, D is TRBD1 (5 bases). Germline V gives CDR1 MDHEN, CDR2 SYDVKM. CDR3 length equals 14 residues. Trimming shortened V by 1 base and J by 7 bases, and 11 bases separated the two germline ends. The CDR3 nucleotides are TGTGCCAGCAGTTTATCAGGGTTGGGGCAGCCCCAGCATTTT. Residues: CASSLSGLGQPQHF.

The chain carries TRBV28 and TRBJ1-5; D is undetermined. Germline CDR1 reads MDHEN; CDR2 reads SYDVKM. The V and J ends lost 9 bases and 2 bases respectively, with 11 bases between them. The CDR3 length is 13 residues. CDR3: CASIRAGNQPQHF. Written as DNA, the CDR3 is TGTGCCAGTATCCGCGCGGGCAATCAGCCCCAGCATTTT.

V usage is TRBV5-1 and J usage is TRBJ2-7; TRBD1 matches at 8 bases. V trimming: 4 bases; J trimming: 3 bases; junction bases outside the gene matches: 12. The CDR3 extends over 16 amino acids. From germline, CDR1 is SGHRS and CDR2 YFSETQ. The CDR3: CASSTITGTGGYEQYF. In DNA, the CDR3 is TGCGCCAGCAGCACCATAACCGGGACAGGCGGCTACGAGCAGTACTTC.

The chain employs TRBV9 and TRBJ2-1, with 8 bases that match TRBD2. The CDR3 runs to 15 residues. V shed 3 bases, J shed 6 bases, and the junction held 8 bases outside the gene matches. Germline V gene sequence: CDR1 SGDLS, CDR2 YYNGEE. The CDR3 spells CASSEGGLARNEQFF. The CDR3 coding sequence is TGTGCCAGCAGCGAGGGTGGACTAGCCCGCAATGAGCAGTTCTTC.

The chain has TRBV28 and TRBJ2-5, with 16 bases lining up with TRBD2. The CDR3 sequence is 17 residues long. V was pared by 0 bases and J by 3 bases, with 1 base of the junction left unmatched. Per germline, CDR1 MDHEN and CDR2 SYDVKM. CDR3 residues: CASSLWGLAGGEETQYF. Written as DNA, the CDR3 is TGTGCCAGCAGTTTATGGGGACTAGCGGGAGGGGAAGAGACCCAGTACTTC.

The chain has TRBV27 and TRBJ2-5; TRBD1 matches at 9 bases. Trimming took 3 bases from V and 4 from J; bases not matched to a gene: 12. This CDR3 has 17 residues. Per germline, CDR1 MNHEY and CDR2 SMNVEV (reference sequence). The CDR3 reads CASSFATALDRGETQYF. CDR3 DNA: TGTGCCAGCAGTTTCGCTACCGCCCTGGACAGGGGAGAGACCCAGTACTTC.